This is a list of T cell receptor beta chains from one sample in a study of blood T cell repertoires in COVID-19. Produced via immunoSEQ multiplex PCR; TCRdb's table is partial and in-frame only. The sample lists about 110,000 clones, over 75% occurring once. The sample comprised peripheral blood. The receptor source for this set is a man in his sixties or seventies with active or convalescent COVID-19. Both conserved end residues are part of each CDR3. D genes are given only for firm matches. Rows may omit the clone size; those that give it use once, few, many or a size class.

d_gene,abundance,j_gene,v_gene,CDR3nt,CDR3aa
.,once,TRBJ1-2,TRBV7-9,TGTGCCAGCAGTACACAGAACGATGGCTACACCTTC,CASSTQNDGYTF
.,.,TRBJ1-6,TRBV24-1,TGTGCCACCAGTGAACCAGGGGTTACACCCCTCCACTTT,CATSEPGVTPLHF
.,.,TRBJ1-3,TRBV5-1,TGCGCCAGCAGCTTAGAGGGCCGTCTCTCTGGAAACACCATATATTTT,CASSLEGRLSGNTIYF
TRBD1,.,TRBJ1-5,TRBV5-1,TGCGCCAGCAGCCAAGGACAGGGGAATCAGCCCCAGCATTTT,CASSQGQGNQPQHF
.,.,TRBJ1-2,TRBV5-1,TGCGCCAGCAGCTTGGGGGGCCACTATGGCTACACCTTC,CASSLGGHYGYTF
TRBD1,.,TRBJ1-2,TRBV9,TGTGCCAGCAGCGACGGACAGGGGGCTAGCTATGGCTACACCTTC,CASSDGQGASYGYTF
TRBD1,.,TRBJ1-1,TRBV5-1,TGCGCCAGCAGCTTGGCTCAGGGGGAGACTGAAGCTTTCTTT,CASSLAQGETEAFF
TRBD1,.,TRBJ1-2,TRBV2,TGTGCCAGCAGTGAGGGACAGTCTGCTAACTATGGCTACACCTTC,CASSEGQSANYGYTF
.,few,TRBJ1-3,TRBV5-1,TGCGCCAGCAGTTTGGAGCCCGTCGTTGGAAACACCATATATTTT,CASSLEPVVGNTIYF
.,.,TRBJ2-7,TRBV12-3/TRBV12-4,TGTGCCAGCAGTTTAGGACAGGTCGAGCAGTACTTC,CASSLGQVEQYF
.,.,TRBJ2-4,TRBV7-3,TGTGCCAGCAGCTTAACGGCGGGAAAAAACATTCAGTACTTC,CASSLTAGKNIQYF
.,.,TRBJ2-2,TRBV30,TGTGCCTGGAGCGACAGTAACACCGGGGAGCTGTTTTTT,CAWSDSNTGELFF
.,.,TRBJ1-2,TRBV29-1,TGCAGCGGGTACAGGGCTAACTATGGCTACACCTTC,CSGYRANYGYTF
TRBD2,.,TRBJ2-3,TRBV28,TGTGCCAGCAGTTTCACAGCGGGAGGGGTCACAGATACGCAGTATTTT,CASSFTAGGVTDTQYF
.,.,TRBJ1-2,TRBV2,TGTGCCAGCAGTGGAAAGGGTGGTCGGGGAGACTATGGCTACACCTTC,CASSGKGGRGDYGYTF
.,.,TRBJ2-4,TRBV9,TGTGCCAGCAGTAAGGGGTGGGCAGACATTCAGTACTTC,CASSKGWADIQYF
.,.,TRBJ2-7,TRBV6-5,TGTGCCAGCAGTTACTTAGCCCCGAAAACCTACGAGCAGTACTTC,CASSYLAPKTYEQYF
.,.,TRBJ1-2,TRBV3-1/TRBV3-2,TGTGCCAGCAGCCAAGTACACCACAACTATGGCTACACCTTC,CASSQVHHNYGYTF
TRBD2,.,TRBJ2-2,TRBV10-1,TGCGCCAGCAGTGACCTGGGACTAGCGGACACCGGGGAGCTGTTTTTT,CASSDLGLADTGELFF
TRBD2,.,TRBJ2-5,TRBV7-6,TGTGCCAGCAGCTTGCGGTCTAGCGGGAGTGAGACCCAGTACTTC,CASSLRSSGSETQYF
TRBD2,.,TRBJ2-1,TRBV9,TGTGCCAGCAGCCCCCGACTAGCGGGCAAATACAATGAGCAGTTCTTC,CASSPRLAGKYNEQFF
.,few,TRBJ1-6,TRBV2,TGTGCCAGCTGTGGGGAGGTAGGGTCACCCCTCCACTTT,CASCGEVGSPLHF
.,medium-sized,TRBJ2-1,TRBV9,TGTGCCAGCAGCTTGGACTTCAATGAGCAGTTCTTC,CASSLDFNEQFF
.,.,TRBJ2-3,TRBV3-1/TRBV3-2,TGTGCCAGCAGCCATCGGCGGGGGCGGGGAGATACGCAGTATTTT,CASSHRRGRGDTQYF
.,once,TRBJ1-3,TRBV3-1/TRBV3-2,TGTGCCAGCAGCCAAACGTTGGGGAGTGGGGGAAACACCATATATTTT,CASSQTLGSGGNTIYF
TRBD1,.,TRBJ1-3,TRBV6-5,TGTGCCAGCAGCCGAGACAGGGACTCTGGAAACACCATATATTTT,CASSRDRDSGNTIYF
.,.,TRBJ2-5,TRBV30,TGTGCCTGGAGTGTACGTCGGGAGACCCAGTACTTC,CAWSVRRETQYF
TRBD1,.,TRBJ1-6,TRBV6-1,TGTGCCAGCAGTGAGCGCGGGACAGGGAACATTAAGAATTCACCCCTCCACTTT,CASSERGTGNIKNSPLHF
.,.,TRBJ2-7,TRBV28,TGTGCCAGCAGTTTACGGGTTTACGAGCAGTACTTC,CASSLRVYEQYF
.,.,TRBJ2-1,TRBV7-3,TGTGCCAGCAGCCTCGGGGGAGCCCCAAACAATGAGCAGTTCTTC,CASSLGGAPNNEQFF
.,.,TRBJ1-1,TRBV18,TGTGCCAGCTTACAGGGCAGGGGAAACACTGAAGCTTTCTTT,CASLQGRGNTEAFF